This is a list of T cell receptor beta chains from one sample in a study of beta chain features in type 1 diabetes. Sequencing was performed with immunoSEQ multiplex PCR; in TCRdb, only in-frame clones are kept and a portion is missing. The table lists roughly 300,000 clones, 13% to 15% of them singletons. Source material: naive CD4+ T cells from blood. The receptors come from a man aged 25 to 45 with type 1 diabetes. Both conserved end residues are part of each CDR3. D genes are given only for firm matches. The size field is filled for only some rows; it gives once, few, many or a size class.

D: TRBD2; V: TRBV2; J: TRBJ2-5; size: .; CDR3: CASSKTSGQETQYF; DNA: TGTGCCAGCAGTAAGACTAGCGGCCAAGAGACCCAGTACTTC
D: .; V: TRBV2; J: TRBJ2-7; size: few; CDR3: CASSDRDTYEQYF; DNA: TGTGCCAGCAGTGACAGGGATACCTACGAGCAGTACTTC
D: TRBD2; V: TRBV2; J: TRBJ2-5; size: few; CDR3: CASGVGLAGEETQYF; DNA: TGTGCCAGCGGGGTGGGGCTAGCGGGAGAAGAGACCCAGTACTTC
D: .; V: TRBV5-1; J: TRBJ2-7; size: few; CDR3: CASSGGGHPGTYEQYF; DNA: TGCGCCAGCAGCGGGGGAGGACACCCTGGAACCTACGAGCAGTACTTC
D: TRBD2; V: TRBV9; J: TRBJ2-5; size: few; CDR3: CASSPRLAGEETQYF; DNA: TGTGCCAGCAGCCCACGACTAGCGGGAGAAGAGACCCAGTACTTC
D: TRBD2; V: TRBV9; J: TRBJ2-1; size: .; CDR3: CASSVGPAGGYNEQFF; DNA: TGTGCCAGCAGCGTAGGGCCAGCGGGAGGGTACAATGAGCAGTTCTTC
D: TRBD1; V: TRBV5-1; J: TRBJ2-7; size: few; CDR3: CASSWGQGWTYEQYF; DNA: TGCGCCAGCAGCTGGGGACAGGGTTGGACCTACGAGCAGTACTTC
D: .; V: TRBV18; J: TRBJ1-5; size: .; CDR3: CASSPSQDQPQHF; DNA: TGTGCCAGCTCACCATCCCAGGATCAGCCCCAGCATTTT
D: .; V: TRBV25-1; J: TRBJ1-5; size: .; CDR3: CASSDQDQPQHF; DNA: TGTGCCAGCAGTGATCAGGATCAGCCCCAGCATTTT
D: TRBD1; V: TRBV9; J: TRBJ1-1; size: few; CDR3: CASSVGQGNTEAFF; DNA: TGCGCCAGCAGCGTAGGACAGGGGAACACTGAAGCTTTCTTT
D: TRBD1; V: TRBV18; J: TRBJ2-7; size: few; CDR3: CASSLGTGGPYEQYF; DNA: TGTGCCAGCTCACTGGGGACAGGGGGACCCTACGAGCAGTACTTC
D: .; V: TRBV30; J: TRBJ1-3; size: .; CDR3: CAWSEDGGTGNTIYF; DNA: TGTGCCTGGAGTGAAGACGGAGGGACTGGAAACACCATATATTTT
D: .; V: TRBV9; J: TRBJ1-2; size: .; CDR3: CASSVTAGYGYTF; DNA: TGTGCCAGCAGCGTCACGGCGGGCTATGGCTACACCTTC
D: .; V: TRBV7-9; J: TRBJ2-7; size: few; CDR3: CAGSLTGKERYF; DNA: TGTGCCGGCAGCCTGACAGGAAAAGAGAGGTACTTC
D: TRBD2; V: TRBV28; J: TRBJ2-1; size: .; CDR3: CASNKAGGPYNEQFF; DNA: TGTGCCAGCAATAAGGCGGGAGGGCCGTACAATGAGCAGTTCTTC
D: .; V: TRBV5-1; J: TRBJ2-7; size: few; CDR3: CASSFVSGRPGEQYF; DNA: TGCGCCAGCAGCTTTGTTAGCGGACGACCTGGCGAGCAGTACTTC
D: TRBD1; V: TRBV11-2; J: TRBJ2-7; size: few; CDR3: CASSSQGVVYEQYF; DNA: TGTGCCAGCAGCTCGCAGGGGGTTGTCTACGAGCAGTACTTC
D: .; V: TRBV5-1; J: TRBJ1-2; size: .; CDR3: CASSLDWGAYGYTF; DNA: TGCGCCAGCAGCTTGGATTGGGGCGCCTATGGCTACACCTTC
D: .; V: TRBV2; J: TRBJ2-1; size: few; CDR3: CASSVRDSGYNEQFF; DNA: TGTGCCAGCAGTGTCCGGGACTCCGGGTACAATGAGCAGTTCTTC
D: TRBD2; V: TRBV4-2; J: TRBJ2-1; size: .; CDR3: CASSRLQRGLSYNEQFF; DNA: TGTGCCAGCAGCCGCTTACAGCGGGGCCTTTCCTACAATGAGCAGTTCTTC
D: .; V: TRBV30; J: TRBJ1-1; size: few; CDR3: CAWSVGVRAFF; DNA: TGTGCCTGGAGTGTAGGGGTTAGGGCTTTCTTT
D: TRBD2; V: TRBV5-4; J: TRBJ2-2; size: few; CDR3: CASSRTGLGGELFF; DNA: TGTGCCAGCAGCCGGACGGGACTAGGGGGGGAGCTGTTTTTT
D: .; V: TRBV7-2; J: TRBJ2-1; size: few; CDR3: CASSLGTGTSYNEQFF; DNA: TGTGCCAGCAGCTTAGGAACGGGAACTTCATACAATGAGCAGTTCTTC
D: .; V: TRBV7-9; J: TRBJ2-7; size: .; CDR3: CASSLNGLFDDEQYF; DNA: TGTGCCAGCAGCCTTAACGGACTCTTTGATGACGAGCAGTACTTC
D: TRBD1; V: TRBV5-4; J: TRBJ2-4; size: .; CDR3: CASSLGGTLAKNIQYF; DNA: TGTGCCAGCAGCTTAGGGGGCACTCTAGCCAAAAACATTCAGTACTTC
D: TRBD2; V: TRBV28; J: TRBJ2-5; size: few; CDR3: CASSVAGGQETQYF; DNA: TGTGCCAGCAGCGTAGCGGGAGGGCAAGAGACCCAGTACTTC
D: TRBD2; V: TRBV27; J: TRBJ2-7; size: .; CDR3: CASSLRTGGVGEQYF; DNA: TGTGCCAGCAGTTTAAGGACGGGGGGGGTTGGCGAGCAGTACTTC
D: .; V: TRBV4-3; J: TRBJ1-2; size: .; CDR3: CASSQDPGYGYTF; DNA: TGCGCCAGCAGCCAAGATCCAGGCTATGGCTACACCTTC
D: TRBD1; V: TRBV10-3; J: TRBJ2-5; size: .; CDR3: CASTGQGALGTQYF; DNA: TGTGCCTCGACGGGACAGGGGGCTCTCGGGACCCAGTACTTC
D: .; V: TRBV28; J: TRBJ2-7; size: .; CDR3: CASSPGGGGPDEQYF; DNA: TGTGCCAGCAGTCCCGGAGGGGGAGGGCCCGACGAGCAGTACTTC
D: .; V: TRBV23-1; J: TRBJ1-5; size: few; CDR3: CASSQTPDSNLDQPQHF; DNA: TGCGCCAGCAGTCAAACGCCCGACTCGAATCTGGATCAGCCCCAGCATTTT
D: .; V: TRBV27; J: TRBJ2-2; size: .; CDR3: CASSSNTGELFF; DNA: TGTGCCAGCAGTTCAAATACCGGGGAGCTGTTTTTT
D: .; V: TRBV27; J: TRBJ1-5; size: .; CDR3: CASSTGQLNQPQHF; DNA: TGTGCCAGCAGTACCGGACAGCTTAATCAGCCCCAGCATTTT
D: .; V: TRBV7-2; J: TRBJ2-2; size: few; CDR3: CASSFSGFRNTGELFF; DNA: TGTGCCAGCAGCTTCTCAGGGTTCCGGAACACCGGGGAGCTGTTTTTT
D: TRBD1; V: TRBV5-4; J: TRBJ2-7; size: .; CDR3: CASSDKAGTVLSYEQYF; DNA: TGTGCCAGCAGCGACAAAGCCGGGACAGTCTTATCCTACGAGCAGTACTTC
D: TRBD2; V: TRBV28; J: TRBJ2-3; size: .; CDR3: CASSSLAGVSTDTQYF; DNA: TGTGCCAGCAGTTCTCTAGCGGGCGTTAGCACAGATACGCAGTATTTT
D: .; V: TRBV2; J: TRBJ2-4; size: few; CDR3: CASSAPGLTGTGKNIQYF; DNA: TGTGCCAGCAGTGCTCCCGGCCTCACGGGAACGGGCAAAAACATTCAGTACTTC
D: TRBD1; V: TRBV5-1; J: TRBJ2-5; size: few; CDR3: CASSSTTGSETQYF; DNA: TGCGCCAGCAGCTCGACGACAGGGTCGGAGACCCAGTACTTC
D: .; V: TRBV5-6; J: TRBJ1-4; size: .; CDR3: CASSLAGVEKLFF; DNA: TGTGCCAGCAGCTTGGCAGGGGTAGAAAAACTGTTTTTT
D: .; V: TRBV28; J: TRBJ2-1; size: .; CDR3: CASSFLGREYNEQFF; DNA: TGTGCCAGCAGTTTTCTAGGGAGAGAATACAATGAGCAGTTCTTC